This TCR beta chain came from a study of shared clonotypes between healthy human individuals. The study, taken as a whole, reports: Among several donors, roughly 5.4% of naive CD4 clonotypes were found in common.

This CDR3 has 14 residues. V shed 5 bases and J shed 2 bases, with 11 bases lying between them. Germline CDR1 and CDR2: WSHSY and SAAADI. Samples underwent the assay at deep level. The repertoire was sequenced with immunoSEQ multiplex PCR; TCRdb's copy has only in-frame clones and lacks some. The table has approximately 2,300,000 clones, 85% to 95% seen once. Concerning this clone itself: Its antigen remains unknown.

The chain uses TRBV10-2 and TRBJ2-3; a possible D gene is TRBD2 (6 bases). The source material was naive CD4+ T cells from PBMCs. Indicated subset: CD45RA+ positively selected. The clonotype was recovered from a man aged 18 to 29 in good health. Some clones in this sample may be carry-over from other donors' samples. The CDR3 DNA is TGCGCCAGCAGTCGGGCGGGGCTCACAGATACGCAGTATTTT. Protein: CASSRAGLTDTQYF.